The 25 T cell receptor beta chains below all came from one sample that was sequenced in a study of blood T cell repertoires in COVID-19 (dated by TCRdb to 2020 to 2021). The library was produced with the immunoSEQ multiplex PCR assay. TCRdb took over this immuneACCESS table, retaining in-frame rearrangements with V and J assigned. Such tables are incomplete; in checked studies, under half of the missing clones stem from an unresolved V gene, and the remainder is unexplained. This sample lists 320,000 or so clones; about 87% were detected once. Over 4.5% of the sample belongs to the ten largest clones. The source material was PBMCs or T cells enriched from blood (not recorded which). The receptors were gathered from a man aged 25 to 45 who had recovered from COVID-19.

The CDR3: CASSPWRLAPSSTDTQYF. The CDR3 DNA reads as TGTGCCAGCTCACCGTGGCGACTAGCCCCATCTAGCACAGATACGCAGTATTTT. The rearrangement links TRBV18 to TRBJ2-3, with TRBD2 matching over 7 bases. From germline, CDR1 is KGHSH and CDR2 LQKENI. V dropped 3 bases and J dropped 0; count of bases not matched to a gene: 12. The length of the CDR3 is 18 residues.

The rearrangement uses TRBV5-6 and TRBJ1-5; D unclear. The V end lost 0 bases, the J end lost 3 bases, and 7 bases lay between the germline ends. There are 14 residues in the CDR3. Looked up from germline, CDR1 is SGHDT and CDR2 is YYEEEE. The CDR3 reads CASSLGQNNQPQHF. As DNA, the CDR3 is TGTGCCAGCAGCTTGGGGCAGAACAATCAGCCCCAGCATTTT.

Comments on this clone: Germline and junction disagree at one end, which may indicate a read error. The V call is TRBV6-7, the J call TRBJ1-2, with TRBD1 matching 8 bases. Being an ORF, TRBV6-7 has a function that is uncertain. The CDR3 is 11 residues long. The CDR3 DNA reads as TGTGCAAGCAGGGGGCTAGAGGGCTACACCTTC. Protein sequence: CASRGLEGYTF.

The V and J genes are TRBV10-3 and TRBJ1-4, with TRBD1 identical over 7 bases. Germline V gene sequence: CDR1 ENHRY, CDR2 SYGVKD. The V and J ends lost 3 bases and 3 bases, in that order; junction bases with no gene match: 7. This CDR3 comprises 16 residues. CDR3 amino acids: CAISELQGQANEKLFF. CDR3 in DNA: TGTGCCATCAGTGAACTACAGGGGCAGGCTAATGAAAAACTGTTTTTT.

This clone was detected once. V usage is TRBV29-1 and J usage is TRBJ1-1, with D uncertain. The CDR3 spans 15 residues. Looked up from germline, CDR1 is SQVTM and CDR2 is ANQGSEA. Trimming took 0 bases from V and 2 from J, leaving 13 bases between them. For the CDR3, the DNA is TGCAGCGTTGAAGATCCTTCTCGGGGAAACACTGAAGCTTTCTTT. This translates into CSVEDPSRGNTEAFF.

The CDR3 protein is CAWTGVAGVTGELFF. The CDR3 DNA reads as TGTGCCTGGACCGGGGTAGCGGGGGTGACCGGGGAGCTGTTTTTT. The chain uses TRBV30 and TRBJ2-2; 9 nucleotides line up with TRBD2. Germline V gives CDR1 GTSNPN, CDR2 SVGIG (reference sequence). The trim removed 4 bases at V and 5 bases at J, leaving 8 bases unmatched. The CDR3 is 15 amino acids.

This clone showed up just once. The genes are TRBV11-2 and TRBJ1-1; possibly TRBD1 for D (6 bases). CDR3 size: 16 residues. V was trimmed by 3 bases and J by 5 bases, leaving 19 bases between them. Per the germline V gene, CDR1 is SGHAT and CDR2 is FQNNGV. CDR3 region: CASSLGLRGARTEAFF. The CDR3 coding sequence is TGTGCCAGCAGCTTGGGTCTTCGGGGGGCGCGGACTGAAGCTTTCTTT.

This chain uses TRBV9 with TRBJ1-1; D perhaps matches TRBD1 (5 bases). The V end was cut by 4 bases, the J end by 0 bases, with 19 bases between. Germline values: CDR1 SGDLS, CDR2 YYNGEE. CDR3 length: 17 amino acids. CDR3 loop: CASSSGRARGMNTEAFF. In DNA form, the CDR3 reads TGTGCCAGCAGCTCCGGACGGGCCCGGGGGATGAACACTGAAGCTTTCTTT.

The V gene is TRBV4-2, the J gene TRBJ2-1, with 10 bases matching TRBD2. CDR3 size: 17 residues. V shed 5 bases, J shed 0 bases, and the junction held 7 bases outside the gene matches. Germline V lookup: CDR1 LGHNA, CDR2 YNFKEQ. The CDR3 DNA reads as TGTGCCAGCAGCTTATGGAGCGGGGGGGCCTCCTACAATGAGCAGTTCTTC. Protein sequence: CASSLWSGGASYNEQFF.

The rearrangement joins TRBV4-1 to TRBJ2-7, with 11 bases that match TRBD1. V gave up 4 bases and J gave up 7 bases; unmatched junction bases: 12. The CDR3 is 16 residues long. The germline gives CDR1 MGHRA, CDR2 YSYEKL. The CDR3 region is CASSRNRDRGFSEQYF. CDR3 DNA: TGCGCCAGCAGCCGCAACCGGGACAGGGGGTTTTCGGAGCAGTACTTC.

The CDR3 nucleotides are TGTGCCAGCAGCAAAGCTGGGGAAGACAGGGCCAGAAATCAGCCCCAGCATTTT. Its translation is CASSKAGEDRARNQPQHF. The chain carries TRBV21-1 and TRBJ1-5; the DNA was not used to check the table's D call, TRBD1. TRBV21-1 is assigned pseudogene status. The CDR3 runs to 18 residues.

This rearrangement joins TRBV5-1 to TRBJ2-3, with TRBD1 matching 7 bases. Germline-derived CDR1 and CDR2 are SGHRS and YFSETQ. V lost 4 bases to trimming and J lost 3 bases; unmatched junction nucleotides: 5. The CDR3 contains 14 residues. CDR3 amino acids: CASSPTRGTDTQYF. CDR3 DNA sequence: TGCGCCAGCAGCCCTACCAGGGGGACAGATACGCAGTATTTT.

The gene calls are TRBV6-5 and TRBJ2-2, with no clear D. Per the germline V gene, CDR1 is MNHEY and CDR2 is SVGAGI. V was shortened by 8 bases and J by 1 base, with 5 bases between the two germline ends. The CDR3 extends over 12 amino acids. The chain's CDR3 is CASAENTGELFF. CDR3 sequence (DNA): TGTGCCAGCGCGGAGAACACCGGGGAGCTGTTTTTT.

The rearrangement joins TRBV30 to TRBJ2-3; tentative D call: TRBD2 (5 bases). The CDR3 sequence is 16 residues long. Germline CDR1 reads GTSNPN; CDR2 reads SVGIG (reference sequence). The V and J ends lost 3 bases and 2 bases respectively, with 18 bases between them. CDR3 in DNA: TGTGCCTGGAGCTCCGCCCGGACTGGGTACACAGATACGCAGTATTTT. This gives the protein CAWSSARTGYTDTQYF.

Only a few counts were recorded for this clone. The chain carries TRBV7-9 and TRBJ2-7; 8 nucleotides align to TRBD2. From germline, CDR1 is SEHNR and CDR2 FQNEAQ (reference sequence). V was pared by 0 bases and J by 2 bases, with 3 bases of the junction left unmatched. The CDR3 is 15 amino acids. CDR3 nucleotides: TGTGCCAGCAGCTTAGCTGGTAGCGGGACCTACGAGCAGTACTTC. Its translation: CASSLAGSGTYEQYF.

The count of this clone is one. This chain connects TRBV4-2 to TRBJ1-1, with a tentative D call TRBD1 (6 bases). The V end lost 4 bases, the J end lost 0 bases, and 12 bases lay between the germline ends. The CDR3 is 15 residues long. CDR1 is LGHNA and CDR2 is YNFKEQ in the germline V gene. CDR3 sequence: CASSPEHRVNTEAFF. CDR3 coding DNA: TGTGCCAGCAGCCCGGAGCACAGGGTGAACACTGAAGCTTTCTTT.

This clone was seen a few times. The DNA for the CDR3 is TGCGCCAGCAGCTTGGTCGGACGGGGAGAGCAGTTCTTC. Translating gives CASSLVGRGEQFF. The rearrangement links TRBV5-1 to TRBJ2-1; D is perhaps TRBD2 (5 bases). Trimming cost V 0 bases and J 10 bases, with 11 bases left between them. The CDR3 covers 13 residues. The germline gives CDR1 SGHRS, CDR2 YFSETQ.

The gene calls are TRBV27 and TRBJ2-7, with 9 positions matching TRBD1. The CDR3 loop spans 22 amino acids. V shed 3 bases and J 7 bases; nucleotides not matched to a gene: 31. The V gene's germline CDR1 is MNHEY and CDR2 SMNVEV (reference sequence). The CDR3 region is CASSFVSYLASLQGAAPGEQYF. CDR3 coding DNA: TGTGCCAGCAGTTTTGTATCATATCTAGCCTCCTTACAGGGGGCCGCTCCGGGGGAGCAGTACTTC.

This chain links TRBV7-9 with TRBJ1-4; D remains unclear. The length of the CDR3 is 16 residues. Between the trimmed V and J ends, which lost 1 base and 8 bases, there was a span of 17 bases. Germline CDR1 reads SEHNR; CDR2 reads FQNEAQ (reference sequence). The CDR3 protein is CASSLVGNSGREKLFF. CDR3 DNA: TGTGCCAGCAGCTTAGTTGGGAACAGCGGTCGGGAAAAACTGTTTTTT.

This sequence joins TRBV2 and TRBJ2-1, with 8 bases fitting TRBD2. In germline, CDR1 is SNHLY, CDR2 FYNNEI. The CDR3 totals 12 residues. J gave up 9 bases and V 2 bases, and 0 bases lay outside the gene matches. CDR3 protein: CASSERGGEQFF. In DNA form, the CDR3 reads TGTGCCAGCAGTGAACGGGGGGGTGAGCAGTTCTTC.

This clone was counted only a few times. The genes are TRBV3-1 (or the pseudogene TRBV3-2) and TRBJ1-2; D might be TRBD1 (6 bases). Trimming removed 4 bases at V and 4 bases at J, with 16 bases between. This CDR3 region has 15 residues. Germline V gene lookup returns CDR1 LGHDT and CDR2 YNNKEL (reference sequence). The CDR3 DNA is TGTGCCAGCAGCCCCGGGACAACTCCTATCTATGGCTACACCTTC. Amino acids: CASSPGTTPIYGYTF.

This chain links TRBV7-8 with TRBJ2-7; D is possibly TRBD1 (6 bases). The germline gives CDR1 SGHVS, CDR2 FQNEAQ. The ends were cut back, 1 base at V and 3 bases at J, with 7 bases in the middle. The CDR3 is made up of 13 amino acids. In DNA form, the CDR3 reads TGTGCCAGCAGCTTAGAACAGGGCTACGAGCAGTACTTC. It yields the protein CASSLEQGYEQYF.

The chain carries TRBV9 and TRBJ2-1; 10 bases align to TRBD1. The germline CDR1 and CDR2 sequences are SGDLS and YYNGEE. The CDR3 loop spans 16 amino acids. V trimming: 2 bases; J trimming: 3 bases; junction bases outside the gene matches: 5. CDR3 amino acids: CASSVLRTGGYNEQFF. Here the CDR3 DNA reads TGTGCCAGCAGCGTCCTTCGGACAGGGGGCTACAATGAGCAGTTCTTC.

This chain links TRBV27 with TRBJ1-3; the match to TRBD1 covers 9 bases. CDR1 is MNHEY and CDR2 is SMNVEV in the germline V gene (reference sequence). The V gene end was trimmed by 9 bases and the J gene end by 2 bases; junction bases not matched to a gene: 5. The CDR3 is made up of 14 amino acids. The CDR3 protein is CARKQGAPGNTIYF. The DNA of the CDR3 is TGTGCCAGAAAACAGGGGGCCCCTGGAAACACCATATATTTT.

This chain joins TRBV10-1 and TRBJ2-7; TRBD2 matches at 9 bases. This CDR3 contains 13 residues. Germline-derived CDR1 and CDR2 are WNHNN and SYGVQD (reference sequence). With 2 bases clipped from V and 5 bases from J, the junction kept 1 base outside the gene matches. CDR3 region: CASSEASGDEQYF. DNA of the CDR3: TGCGCCAGCAGTGAGGCTAGCGGGGACGAGCAGTACTTC.